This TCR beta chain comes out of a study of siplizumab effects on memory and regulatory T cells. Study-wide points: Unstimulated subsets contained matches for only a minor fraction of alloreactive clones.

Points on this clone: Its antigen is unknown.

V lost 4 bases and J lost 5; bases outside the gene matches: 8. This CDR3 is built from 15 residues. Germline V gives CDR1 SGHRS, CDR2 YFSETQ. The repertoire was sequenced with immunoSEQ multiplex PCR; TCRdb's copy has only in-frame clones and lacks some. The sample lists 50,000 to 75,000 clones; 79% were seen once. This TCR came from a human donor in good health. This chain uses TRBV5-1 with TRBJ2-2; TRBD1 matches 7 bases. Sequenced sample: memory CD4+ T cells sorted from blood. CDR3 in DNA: TGCGCCAGCAGCCCCGGGACAGTGGGTACCGGGGAGCTGTTTTTT. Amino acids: CASSPGTVGTGELFF.